These 25 T cell receptor beta chains were sequenced from one sample in a study of blood T cell repertoires in COVID-19. Produced via immunoSEQ multiplex PCR; TCRdb's table is partial and in-frame only. The table records around 260,000 clones, approximately 90% of them present only once. Material: peripheral blood. The receptors come from a woman in her 30s with COVID-19, enrolled during active disease.

The chain employs TRBV30 and TRBJ1-4; possible D gene TRBD1, 6 bases. The ends were cut back, 3 bases at V and 8 bases at J, with 19 bases in the middle. The CDR3 is 15 residues long. Germline V CDR1 and CDR2: GTSNPN, SVGIG (reference sequence). CDR3 in DNA: TGTGCCTGGAGACCTAAGGGGGGGGGTAGCGAAAAACTGTTTTTT. It specifies CAWRPKGGGSEKLFF.

The chain is built from TRBV6-1 and TRBJ1-1; 7 bases are a match to TRBD1. Germline V gene lookup returns CDR1 MNHNS and CDR2 SASEGT. This CDR3 has 14 residues. After removal of 2 bases from V and 7 bases from J, the junction contained 7 bases not matched to a gene. The CDR3 DNA reads as TGTGCCAGCAGTGAATTGAATAGGGGGCTTGAAGCTTTCTTT. Protein sequence: CASSELNRGLEAFF.

The chain recombines TRBV10-3 with TRBJ1-5; D might be TRBD1 (6 bases). This CDR3 region has 14 residues. Trimming cost V 4 bases and J 2 bases, with 9 bases left between them. Germline V gene sequence: CDR1 ENHRY, CDR2 SYGVKD. In nucleotides, the CDR3 is TGTGCCATCAGTGTTGCAGGGGGCAATCAGCCCCAGCATTTT. Its translation is CAISVAGGNQPQHF.

The chain has TRBV6-4 and TRBJ2-7; TRBD2 matches 11 bases. Germline V gene data show CDR1 as MRHNA and CDR2 as SNTAGT. Unmatched junction bases numbered 7, after V lost 3 bases and J lost 6 bases. The CDR3 is made up of 15 amino acids. The CDR3 DNA sequence: TGTGCCAGCAGTGAACTAGCGGGAGACGTGGGCGAGCAGTACTTC. Its protein is CASSELAGDVGEQYF.

This clone appeared a single time. The chain recombines TRBV29-1 with TRBJ2-4, with TRBD2 identical over 12 bases. Trimming at V came to 4 bases and at J to 5 bases, leaving 9 bases not matched to a gene. The CDR3 is 16 residues long. Germline CDR1 SQVTM, CDR2 ANQGSEA. The chain's CDR3 is CSVAKSWTSGENIQYF. The CDR3 DNA follows: TGCAGCGTTGCAAAATCGTGGACTAGCGGGGAAAACATTCAGTACTTC.

This clone was detected a few times. The V call is TRBV6-2 or TRBV6-3, the J call TRBJ2-5, with 8 bases lining up with TRBD2. V dropped 4 bases and J dropped 9; count of bases not matched to a gene: 13. Per the germline V gene, CDR1 is MNHEY and CDR2 is SVGEGT. There are 15 residues in the CDR3. The CDR3 is CASSSVELAVGAQYF. Written as DNA, the CDR3 is TGTGCCAGCAGTTCGGTGGAACTAGCGGTCGGAGCCCAGTACTTC.

The DNA of the CDR3 is TGTGCCAGCAGCTTAGGACAGGGCGAGGGCACCGGGGAGCTGTTTTTT. Protein: CASSLGQGEGTGELFF. This chain uses TRBV11-1 with TRBJ2-2; 7 bases match TRBD1. This CDR3 has 16 amino acids. Per germline, CDR1 SGHAT and CDR2 FQDESV (reference sequence). The V gene end was trimmed by 1 base and the J gene end by 4 bases; junction bases not matched to a gene: 6. Full variable domain (missing parts from reference TRBV11-1 and TRBJ2-2): EAEVAQSPRYKITEKSQAVAFWCDPISGHATLYWYRQILGQGPELLVQFQDESVVDDSQLPKDRFSAERLKGVDSTLKIQPAELGDSAMYLCASSLGQGEGTGELFFGEGSRLTVL.

CDR3 amino acids: CASSSHLGDNYGYTF. CDR3 DNA: TGTGCCAGCAGCTCTCATCTCGGTGACAATTATGGCTACACCTTC. V usage is TRBV9 and J usage is TRBJ1-2; D is undetermined. The CDR3 runs 15 residues. V lost 4 bases and J 5 bases, leaving 18 bases between the germline ends. Germline-derived CDR1 and CDR2 are SGDLS and YYNGEE.

The V and J genes are TRBV12-3 or TRBV12-4 and TRBJ2-5; 7 nucleotides match TRBD1. The trim removed 4 bases at V and 6 bases at J, leaving 5 bases unmatched. This CDR3 spans 13 amino acids. CDR3 protein: CASSSDRAKTQYF. CDR3 DNA sequence: TGTGCCAGCAGTTCAGACAGGGCTAAGACCCAGTACTTC.

Only one count was recorded for this clone. This CDR3 reads CASSLHGLAGGNTGELFF. DNA for the CDR3: TGTGCCAGCTCACTCCACGGACTAGCGGGAGGGAACACCGGGGAGCTGTTTTTT. The chain joins TRBV18 to TRBJ2-2; 14 positions agree with TRBD2. This CDR3 is built from 18 residues. With 4 bases clipped from V and 1 base from J, the junction kept 5 bases outside the gene matches. Per the germline V gene, CDR1 is KGHSH and CDR2 is LQKENI.

The V gene is TRBV3-1 (or the pseudogene TRBV3-2), the J gene TRBJ1-1; D might be TRBD1 (6 bases). The germline V and J ends were trimmed by 6 bases and 6 bases, with 14 bases remaining between them. Germline-derived CDR1 and CDR2 are LGHDT and YNNKEL (reference sequence). There are 13 residues in the CDR3. The CDR3 reads CASRRVRGAEAFF. The CDR3 coding sequence is TGTGCCAGCAGGCGAGTCAGGGGTGCTGAAGCTTTCTTT.

V and J are TRBV28 and TRBJ2-2; TRBD2 matches at 10 bases. This CDR3 spans 17 amino acids. Germline loops: CDR1 MDHEN, CDR2 SYDVKM. Trimming removed 3 bases from V and 1 base from J; junction bases left unmatched: 5. In DNA form, the CDR3 reads TGTGCCAGCAGTTTTTCCCGGACTAGCGGGAACACCGGGGAGCTGTTTTTT. It codes for CASSFSRTSGNTGELFF.

The V and J genes are TRBV7-3 and TRBJ2-3, with D possibly matching TRBD2 (6 bases). The CDR3 is 17 residues long. Germline V CDR1 and CDR2: SGHTA, FQGTGA. Deletions cut 5 bases from V and 2 bases from J, with 20 bases between. The CDR3 sequence is CASSAYDGRLDTDTQYF. CDR3 DNA: TGTGCCAGCAGCGCATACGACGGGAGACTCGACACAGATACGCAGTATTTT.

The chain has TRBV18 and TRBJ2-3; D is perhaps TRBD1 (6 bases). The ends were cut back, 6 bases at V and 3 bases at J, with 16 bases in the middle. Germline assignment: CDR1 KGHSH and CDR2 LQKENI. The CDR3 consists of 15 residues. CDR3 in DNA: TGTGCCAGCTCCCCGAGCACAGGGAAGACAGATACGCAGTATTTT. Translated: CASSPSTGKTDTQYF.

This rearrangement joins TRBV3-1 (or the pseudogene TRBV3-2) to TRBJ2-7; TRBD1 matches 7 bases. In germline, CDR1 is LGHDT, CDR2 YNNKEL (reference sequence). V lost 1 base to trimming and J lost 5 bases; unmatched junction nucleotides: 5. CDR3 length: 14 residues. The CDR3 reads CASSQGGGYDEQYF. For the CDR3, the DNA is TGTGCCAGCAGCCAAGGAGGGGGCTACGACGAGCAGTACTTC.

The chain recombines TRBV27 with TRBJ1-2; TRBD1 agrees at 8 bases. The V gene end was trimmed by 3 bases and the J gene end by 4 bases; junction bases not matched to a gene: 4. Germline CDR1 reads MNHEY; CDR2 reads SMNVEV (reference sequence). This CDR3 region has 14 residues. The CDR3 nucleotides are TGTGCCAGCAGTTTCACAGGGGGGAGCTATGGCTACACCTTC. Protein product: CASSFTGGSYGYTF.

This clone showed up just once. V gene TRBV19 combines with J gene TRBJ1-1; 12 bases line up with TRBD1. Germline V gene data show CDR1 as LNHDA and CDR2 as SQIVND (reference sequence). With 6 bases clipped from V and 5 bases from J, the junction kept 4 bases outside the gene matches. This CDR3 spans 14 amino acids. In nucleotides, the CDR3 is TGTGCCAGTAGCGGGACAGGGGGCCGGACTGAAGCTTTCTTT. Its protein product is CASSGTGGRTEAFF.

The chain recombines TRBV5-1 with TRBJ1-2; D gene ambiguous. Trimming pared 2 bases from V and 5 bases from J, leaving 19 bases between. Germline CDR1 reads SGHRS; CDR2 reads YFSETQ. This CDR3 is built from 16 residues. DNA for the CDR3: TGCGCCAGCAGCTTTGTGCCTGAAGAGGGTTGGTATGGCTACACCTTC. Amino acids: CASSFVPEEGWYGYTF.

The chain recombines TRBV9 with TRBJ2-3, with TRBD2 matching over 11 bases. V was pared by 0 bases and J by 0 bases, with 12 bases of the junction left unmatched. The CDR3 is made up of 20 amino acids. The V gene's germline CDR1 is SGDLS and CDR2 YYNGEE. CDR3 region: CASSVDPSGRPGGSTDTQYF. Written as DNA, the CDR3 is TGTGCCAGCAGCGTAGATCCTAGCGGGAGGCCTGGGGGAAGCACAGATACGCAGTATTTT.

The table lists this clone with a count of one. This CDR3 reads CASSLALRLAFEQFF. CDR3 DNA: TGTGCCAGCAGCTTAGCATTGCGACTAGCCTTTGAGCAGTTCTTC. The chain combines TRBV7-9 with TRBJ2-1, with TRBD2 matching 7 bases. CDR3 length: 15 amino acids. Per germline, CDR1 SEHNR and CDR2 FQNEAQ (reference sequence). The V and J ends lost 0 bases and 9 bases, in that order; junction bases with no gene match: 8. The full variable domain, in which reference TRBV7-9 and TRBJ2-1 provide the parts outside the CDR3, is DTGVSQNPRHKITKRGQNVTFRCDPISEHNRLYWYRQTLGQGPEFLTYFQNEAQLEKSRLLSDRFSAERPKGSFSTLEIQRTEQGDSAMYLCASSLALRLAFEQFFGPGTRLTVL.

V is TRBV3-1 (or the pseudogene TRBV3-2) and J is TRBJ1-4, with 8 bases fitting TRBD1. CDR3 length: 19 residues. Germline-derived CDR1 and CDR2 are LGHDT and YNNKEL (reference sequence). The V gene end was trimmed by 2 bases and the J gene end by 3 bases; junction bases not matched to a gene: 14. CDR3 sequence reads: CASSQWVRGRLVANEKLFF. The CDR3, as DNA: TGTGCCAGCAGCCAATGGGTCAGGGGGCGTCTGGTAGCTAATGAAAAACTGTTTTTT.

The chain recombines TRBV11-2 with TRBJ1-1, with TRBD1 matching 8 bases. The CDR3 length is 15 residues. The V and J ends lost 7 bases and 5 bases, in that order; junction bases with no gene match: 12. The V gene's germline CDR1 is SGHAT and CDR2 FQNNGV. The CDR3 sequence is CASTPYRDRSTEAFF. As DNA, the CDR3 is TGTGCCAGCACCCCGTACCGGGACAGGTCAACTGAAGCTTTCTTT.

CDR3 nucleotides: TGTGCCAGCAGCGACGTCGACAGGGGAATCACTGAAGCTTTCTTT. Its protein product is CASSDVDRGITEAFF. The rearrangement links TRBV7-9 to TRBJ1-1; TRBD1 agrees at 8 bases. There are 15 residues in the CDR3. V was clipped by 5 bases and J by 4 bases; unmatched bases: 9. Looked up from germline, CDR1 is SEHNR and CDR2 is FQNEAQ (reference sequence).

The gene calls are TRBV25-1 and TRBJ2-6, with 7 bases aligning to TRBD1. Germline loops: CDR1 MGHDK, CDR2 SYGVNS. The CDR3 spans 16 residues. V lost 7 bases, J lost 0 bases, and 6 bases stayed unmatched. The CDR3 region has the DNA TGTGCCAGCAAGGGGACAGTCAGCTCTGGGGCCAACGTCCTGACTTTC. This codes for CASKGTVSSGANVLTF.

The chain combines TRBV15 with TRBJ2-1, with D unresolved. CDR3 length equals 13 residues. CDR1 LNHNV and CDR2 YYDKDF come from the germline V gene (reference sequence). Trimming took 1 base from V and 6 from J, leaving 7 bases between them. CDR3 sequence reads: CATSRGPGNEQFF. The CDR3 DNA is TGTGCCACCAGCAGAGGCCCAGGCAATGAGCAGTTCTTC.